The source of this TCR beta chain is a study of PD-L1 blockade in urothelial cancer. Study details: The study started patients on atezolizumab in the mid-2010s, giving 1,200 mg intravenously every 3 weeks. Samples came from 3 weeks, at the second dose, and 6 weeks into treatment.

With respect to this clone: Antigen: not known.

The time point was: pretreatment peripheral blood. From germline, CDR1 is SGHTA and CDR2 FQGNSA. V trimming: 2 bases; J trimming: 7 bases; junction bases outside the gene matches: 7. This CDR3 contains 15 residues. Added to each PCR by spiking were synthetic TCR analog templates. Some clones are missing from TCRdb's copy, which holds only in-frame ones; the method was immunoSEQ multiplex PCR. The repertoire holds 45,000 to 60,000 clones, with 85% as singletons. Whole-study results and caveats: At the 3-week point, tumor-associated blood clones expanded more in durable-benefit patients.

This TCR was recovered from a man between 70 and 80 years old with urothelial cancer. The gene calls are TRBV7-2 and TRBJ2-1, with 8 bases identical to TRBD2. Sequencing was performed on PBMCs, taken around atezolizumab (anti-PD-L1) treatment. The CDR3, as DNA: TGTGCCAGCAGCTTAAGTGGCGGGGGGCGGAATGAGCAGTTCTTC. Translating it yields CASSLSGGGRNEQFF.